These 17 T cell receptor beta chains came from one sample sequenced in a study of CD8+CD57+ T cells in acquired aplastic anemia. For sequencing, patients were chosen who had shown expansion of CD8+CD57+ cells by flow cytometry. It was genomic DNA that served as the template for profiling TCR beta VDJ and CDR3. TCRdb itself ran the reads through MiXCR, one entry per CDR3 protein. The table lists 130,000 or so distinct CDR3 sequences, approximately 61% of them singletons, with roughly 29% in the top ten. The sample taken for sequencing was sorted CD4+, CD8+, or CD8+CD57+ T cells (not recorded which) from PBMCs. The receptors here all came from a human donor with aplastic anemia.

The genes are TRBV10-3 and TRBJ2-1, with TRBD2 matching 10 bases. The J call is in doubt because the DNA end fits TRBJ2-7 better. The CDR3 is 14 residues long. CDR1 is ENHRY, CDR2 SYGVKD, per germline. This CDR3 is CAIRLAGTYDEQYF. In DNA form, the CDR3 reads TGTGCCATCAGACTAGCGGGGACCTACGATGAGCAGTACTTC.

V gene TRBV15 combines with J gene TRBJ1-3; D call uncertain. Trimming took off 6 bases at V and 3 bases at J, with 15 bases between the two ends. Germline CDR1 reads LNHNV; CDR2 reads YYDKDF (reference sequence). The CDR3 length is 15 residues. The CDR3 DNA sequence: TGTGCCACCAGTAAACCGGGGTATGGTGGAAACACCATATATTTT. This translates into CATSKPGYGGNTIYF.

This clonotype came up a few times. The genes are TRBV2 and TRBJ1-5; possible D gene TRBD1, 5 bases. The length of the CDR3 is 11 residues. V lost 7 bases, J lost 7 bases, and 8 bases lay in between. Germline V CDR1 and CDR2: SNHLY, FYNNEI. CDR3 region: CASTGGQPQHF. CDR3 nucleotide sequence: TGTGCCAGCACGGGGGGGCAGCCCCAGCATTTT.

V and J are TRBV20-1 and TRBJ2-7; D ambiguous. The V end lost 0 bases, the J end lost 5 bases, and 2 bases lay between the germline ends. This CDR3 contains 10 residues. CDR1 and CDR2 (germline): DFQATT, SNEGSKA (reference sequence). CDR3 in amino acids: CSARENEQYF. The CDR3 nucleotides are TGCAGTGCTAGAGAGAACGAGCAGTACTTC.

This clonotype was seen a few times. A read error may produce the germline difference seen at one junction end. The chain has TRBV29-1 and TRBJ2-1, with D maybe TRBD2 (5 bases). This CDR3 is built from 13 residues. Germline values: CDR1 SQVTM, CDR2 ANQGSEA. CDR3 amino acids: CSVEEASYHEQFF. In DNA, the CDR3 is TGCAGCGTTGAAGAAGCTAGCTACCATGAGCAGTTCTTC.

The chain has TRBV24-1 and TRBJ1-5; 7 positions agree with TRBD1. The CDR3 consists of 15 residues. Unmatched junction bases numbered 6, after V lost 3 bases and J lost 5 bases. The germline CDR1 and CDR2 sequences are KGHDR and SFDVKD. The CDR3 nucleotides are TGTGCCACCAGTGATCCACCGACAGGGTATCAGCCCCAGCATTTT. Translating it yields CATSDPPTGYQPQHF.

This clonotype has more than one count but fewer than ten. The genes are TRBV2 and TRBJ1-2; weak D call: TRBD1 (5 bases). The CDR3 is 14 amino acids. V dropped 4 bases and J dropped 6 bases, with 15 bases sitting between them. Germline lookup yields CDR1 SNHLY and CDR2 FYNNEI. The chain's CDR3 is CASSAGGVVDGYTF. The CDR3 nucleotides are TGTGCCAGCAGTGCAGGAGGGGTCGTGGATGGCTACACCTTC.

The rearrangement uses TRBV2 and TRBJ1-1; TRBD1 might be the D (5 bases). Germline-derived CDR1 and CDR2 are SNHLY and FYNNEI. This CDR3 is 14 amino acids long. Trimming stripped 6 bases from V and 4 bases from J, with 15 bases between. DNA for the CDR3: TGTGCCAGCAGCCCAGGGACGAGGAGCACTGAAGCTTTCTTT. The encoded protein is CASSPGTRSTEAFF.

The sample holds many counts of this clonotype. V is TRBV5-6 and J is TRBJ1-1, with 7 nucleotides matching TRBD1. This CDR3 region has 15 residues. Germline V CDR1 and CDR2: SGHDT, YYEEEE. J gave up 5 bases and V 4 bases, and 11 bases lay outside the gene matches. The CDR3 bases are TGTGCCAGCAGCCGGGGTAGGGGGCAAAGAACTGAAGCTTTCTTT. Translation: CASSRGRGQRTEAFF.

This clonotype has more than one count but fewer than ten. Possible read error: a much larger clone is one base away. The chain employs TRBV10-3 and TRBJ1-2, with a possible D match to TRBD1 (5 bases). Germline assignment: CDR1 ENHRY and CDR2 SYGVKD. V shed 10 bases and J shed 0 bases, with 15 bases lying between them. This CDR3 has 14 residues. The CDR3 DNA sequence: TGTGCCACCATGGGGGATGGAGCTAACTATGGCTACACCTTC. It codes for CATMGDGANYGYTF.

The chain employs TRBV9 and TRBJ2-1, with 8 positions matching TRBD2. The CDR3 runs to 14 residues. Per the germline V gene, CDR1 is SGDLS and CDR2 is YYNGEE. Unmatched junction bases numbered 3, after V lost 3 bases and J lost 4 bases. The CDR3 here is CASSGTSQYNEQFF. In DNA form, the CDR3 reads TGTGCCAGCAGCGGGACTAGCCAGTACAATGAGCAGTTCTTC.

V usage is TRBV15 and J usage is TRBJ1-6; D is perhaps TRBD1 (5 bases). Germline CDR1 reads LNHNV; CDR2 reads YYDKDF (reference sequence). Deletions cut 6 bases from V and 3 bases from J, with 15 bases between. The CDR3 totals 16 residues. The CDR3 here is CATSTGTARYNSPLHF. CDR3 nucleotides: TGTGCCACCAGTACCGGGACGGCTCGCTATAATTCACCCCTCCACTTT.

The V and J genes are TRBV25-1 and TRBJ1-1, with D possibly being TRBD1 (6 bases). Germline assignment: CDR1 MGHDK and CDR2 SYGVNS. V lost 3 bases and J lost 1, with 24 bases in between. CDR3 length: 19 amino acids. The CDR3 DNA is TGTGCCAGCAGTGACGGTGGGGGGCTACCACACACTGAGAACACTGAAGCTTTCTTT. Translation: CASSDGGGLPHTENTEAFF.

The chain combines TRBV25-1 with TRBJ2-3, with TRBD2 matching over 10 bases. The V and J ends lost 1 base and 6 bases, in that order; junction bases with no gene match: 7. CDR3 length: 16 residues. CDR1 is MGHDK and CDR2 is SYGVNS in the germline V gene. The CDR3 nucleotides are TGTGCCAGCAGTGAATGGCTAGCGGGAGTATCGGATACGCAGTATTTT. This sequence encodes CASSEWLAGVSDTQYF.

This rearrangement joins TRBV2 to TRBJ1-4, with D hard to call. This CDR3 is 14 amino acids long. The V end was cut by 5 bases, the J end by 8 bases, with 15 bases between. CDR1 is SNHLY and CDR2 is FYNNEI in the germline V gene. The CDR3 is CASSFDPSGEKLFF. The CDR3 DNA is TGTGCCAGCAGTTTTGACCCCTCGGGAGAAAAACTGTTTTTT.

The chain combines TRBV15 with TRBJ2-2, with D possibly matching TRBD2 (5 bases). Germline-derived CDR1 and CDR2 are LNHNV and YYDKDF (reference sequence). The CDR3 contains 13 residues. Trimming took 2 bases from V and 5 from J, leaving 6 bases between them. The CDR3 DNA follows: TGTGCCACCAGCAGAAGGGAGACCGGGGAGCTGTTTTTT. Residues: CATSRRETGELFF.

The chain carries TRBV10-3 and TRBJ2-2; D call uncertain. The germline V gene encodes CDR1 ENHRY and CDR2 SYGVKD. The V and J ends lost 1 base and 4 bases respectively, with 10 bases between them. The CDR3 runs to 15 residues. CDR3 in amino acids: CAISEFREGTGELFF. DNA for the CDR3: TGTGCCATCAGTGAGTTTAGGGAAGGCACCGGGGAGCTGTTTTTT.